These T cell receptor beta chains were read from a single sample in a study of blood T cells in healthy people across ages. TCRdb ran MiXCR on the 5' RACE reads and lists one entry per CDR3 protein. The sample carries some 760,000 distinct CDR3 sequences, around a quarter recorded once. The same sample was also studied in work on T cells of mothers and their children.

The sequenced sample was blood. Every receptor here comes from a boy younger than 18 in good health. Both conserved end residues are part of each CDR3. The order of the fields is CDR3 protein, CDR3 DNA, J gene, D gene, clone size, V gene. The D gene is left open where the match is weak. A clone size is listed for some rows: how often the clone was seen (once, few, many), or a class if it is expanded.

CASTKREAVDEQFF,TGTGCCAGCACAAAGCGGGAGGCCGTGGATGAGCAGTTCTTC,TRBJ2-1,TRBD2,.,TRBV6-2/TRBV6-3
CASSFKAGVEYNEQFF,TGCGCCAGCAGCTTTAAAGCGGGAGTAGAATACAATGAGCAGTTCTTC,TRBJ2-1,TRBD2,few,TRBV5-1
CSARALSGTAYEQYF,TGCAGTGCTAGAGCTCTGAGCGGGACCGCCTACGAGCAGTACTTC,TRBJ2-7,TRBD2,few,TRBV20-1
CSARDLEGMGPQETQYF,TGCAGTGCTAGAGATCTGGAAGGTATGGGCCCTCAAGAGACCCAGTACTTC,TRBJ2-5,.,many,TRBV20-1
CASSLRTGGMETQYF,TGTGCCAGCAGCTTACGGACAGGGGGCATGGAGACCCAGTACTTC,TRBJ2-5,TRBD1,.,TRBV13
CASSPRMNTEAFF,TGTGCCAGCAGCCCCCGCATGAACACTGAAGCTTTCTTT,TRBJ1-1,.,few,TRBV9
CASSPGHSGYTF,TGTGCCAGCAGTCCGGGCCATTCTGGCTACACCTTC,TRBJ1-2,.,.,TRBV12-3/TRBV12-4
CASSWTGRGEQYF,TGTGCCAGCAGCTGGACAGGACGTGGCGAGCAGTACTTC,TRBJ2-7,TRBD1,few,TRBV7-9
CSAERRTVNYNEQFF,TGCAGTGCTGAAAGGAGAACGGTGAACTACAATGAGCAGTTCTTC,TRBJ2-1,.,.,TRBV20-1
CASSMGQGYGYTF,TGTGCCAGTTCCATGGGGCAAGGCTATGGCTACACCTTC,TRBJ1-2,.,few,TRBV27
CASSWTRDNSPLHF,TGTGCCAGCAGTTGGACCCGGGATAATTCACCCCTCCACTTT,TRBJ1-6,.,few,TRBV28
CASSPPTGVGYTF,TGTGCCAGCAGCCCCCCGACAGGGGTTGGCTACACCTTC,TRBJ1-2,TRBD1,few,TRBV9
CASSEKGMNEKLFF,TGTGCCAGCAGCGAGAAGGGCATGAATGAAAAACTGTTTTTT,TRBJ1-4,.,.,TRBV11-2
CSARDHMGAYYGYTF,TGCAGTGCTAGAGATCATATGGGGGCTTATTATGGCTACACCTTC,TRBJ1-2,.,few,TRBV20-1
CASSENYRRRSGANVLTF,TGTGCCAGCAGTGAAAATTATAGAAGACGCTCTGGGGCCAACGTCCTGACTTTC,TRBJ2-6,.,.,TRBV2
CASSRGSGLTLYEQYF,TGCGCCAGCAGCCGCGGGAGTGGATTAACCCTCTACGAGCAGTACTTC,TRBJ2-7,TRBD2,few,TRBV5-1
CASSPRRGDNEKLFF,TGTGCCAGCTCACCACGGCGGGGTGATAATGAAAAGCTGTTTTTT,TRBJ1-4,.,.,TRBV18
CASSQARGGTTYNEQFF,TGTGCCAGCAGCCAAGCCCGGGGCGGGACCACCTACAATGAGCAGTTCTTC,TRBJ2-1,.,.,TRBV14
CASSDFVPGRPYEQYF,TGTGCCAGCAGTGATTTCGTACCCGGGAGACCCTACGAGCAGTACTTC,TRBJ2-7,.,few,TRBV27
CANSKIFSDGSYNEQFF,TGTGCCAACTCAAAGATTTTTAGCGATGGCTCCTACAATGAGCAGTTCTTC,TRBJ2-1,.,.,TRBV18
CASSSAGGTYQETQYF,TGTGCCAGCAGTTCGGCAGGCGGGACGTACCAAGAGACCCAGTACTTC,TRBJ2-5,.,.,TRBV28
CAIRTDRKRNTGELFF,TGTGCCATCAGGACGGACAGGAAAAGGAACACCGGGGAGCTGTTTTTT,TRBJ2-2,TRBD1,few,TRBV10-3
CASSPDPAGLETQYF,TGTGCCAGTAGCCCAGACCCGGCTGGATTAGAGACCCAGTACTTC,TRBJ2-5,.,.,TRBV19
CASSQGRSGRVYEQFF,TGCGCCAGCAGCCAAGGTCGGAGCGGGAGAGTCTATGAGCAGTTCTTC,TRBJ2-1,TRBD2,.,TRBV4-1
CASRAGASYNEQFF,TGTGCCAGCCGGGCGGGGGCCTCCTACAATGAGCAGTTCTTC,TRBJ2-1,.,.,TRBV28
CASRKGGEPQYF,TGTGCCAGCAGAAAAGGCGGGGAGCCCCAGTACTTC,TRBJ2-5,.,.,TRBV6-6
CASSSREGGQSSYEQYF,TGTGCCAGCAGTTCCCGGGAGGGCGGGCAAAGCTCCTACGAGCAGTACTTC,TRBJ2-7,TRBD2,.,TRBV12-3/TRBV12-4
CASSLGLAGLHEQYF,TGTGCCAGCAGCTTAGGACTAGCGGGACTCCACGAGCAGTACTTC,TRBJ2-7,TRBD2,few,TRBV7-2
CASSLWGDYTF,TGTGCCAGCAGCTTGTGGGGCGACTACACCTTC,TRBJ1-2,.,.,TRBV5-6
CASSLGAGRTEAFF,TGCGCCAGCAGCTTGGGTGCAGGGAGGACTGAAGCTTTCTTT,TRBJ1-1,.,.,TRBV5-1
CASSEGGGSSYNEQFF,TGTGCCAGCAGTGAAGGCGGGGGTAGCTCCTACAATGAGCAGTTCTTC,TRBJ2-1,TRBD2,.,TRBV2
CSARLAGFNEQFF,TGCAGTGCCAGACTAGCGGGGTTCAATGAGCAGTTCTTC,TRBJ2-1,TRBD2,few,TRBV20-1
CASSQEASARGGQFF,TGTGCCAGCAGCCAAGAGGCTAGCGCAAGGGGTGGGCAGTTCTTC,TRBJ2-1,.,.,TRBV4-2
CASSLYAGAEETQYF,TGTGCCAGCAGCTTATATGCGGGGGCTGAAGAGACCCAGTACTTC,TRBJ2-5,.,.,TRBV7-2
CASSWDRQEQYF,TGCGCCAGCAGCTGGGACAGGCAAGAGCAGTACTTC,TRBJ2-7,TRBD1,few,TRBV5-1